The sequence of this T cell receptor (beta chain) was determined in a study of T cell repertoires in cytomegalovirus infection. Looking at the study overall: It was the public TCR beta signatures that indicated both CMV infection and matching HLA type. Whole-study findings and limits: Accumulated public TCR beta family frequency recognized individuals carrying CMV together with the relevant HLA. Dominant in the ex vivo response were TCR beta clonotypes restricted by HLA-C and specific for CMV.

This clonotype was found a few times. The antigen is undetermined. TCRdb re-derived calls from the reads in MiXCR, one entry per CDR3 protein. The top ten hold 8.5% to 10% of the sample, which has some 400,000 distinct CDR3 sequences, 15% to 20% seen once. V was pared by 3 bases and J by 3 bases, with 7 bases of the junction left unmatched. Looked up from germline, CDR1 is LNHDA and CDR2 is SQIVND (reference sequence). CDR3 length: 16 residues. This rearrangement joins TRBV19 to TRBJ2-4; 8 bases are a match to TRBD2. Sequenced: PBMCs. The TCR comes from a human donor in good health (CMV status not recorded). Some clones in this sample may be carry-over from other donors' samples. CDR3 amino acids: CASSISAGGGKNIQYF. CDR3 bases: TGTGCCAGTAGTATTAGTGCGGGAGGTGGCAAAAACATTCAGTACTTC. The full variable domain, its missing parts supplied by reference TRBV19 and TRBJ2-4, is DGGITQSPKYLFRKEGQNVTLSCEQNLNHDAMYWYRQDPGQGLRLIYYSQIVNDFQKGDIAEGYSVSREKKESFPLTVTSAQKNPTAFYLCASSISAGGGKNIQYFGAGTRLSVL.